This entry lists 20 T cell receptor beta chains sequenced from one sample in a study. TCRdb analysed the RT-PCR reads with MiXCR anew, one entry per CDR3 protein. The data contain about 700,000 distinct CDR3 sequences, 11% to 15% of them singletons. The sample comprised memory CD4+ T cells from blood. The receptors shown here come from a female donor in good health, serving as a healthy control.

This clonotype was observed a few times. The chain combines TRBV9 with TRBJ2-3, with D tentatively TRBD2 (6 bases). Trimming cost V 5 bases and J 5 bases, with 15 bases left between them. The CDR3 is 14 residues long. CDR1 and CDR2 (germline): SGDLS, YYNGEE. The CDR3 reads CASSASGTVDTQYF. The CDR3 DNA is TGTGCCAGCAGTGCCTCCGGGACTGTAGATACGCAGTATTTT.

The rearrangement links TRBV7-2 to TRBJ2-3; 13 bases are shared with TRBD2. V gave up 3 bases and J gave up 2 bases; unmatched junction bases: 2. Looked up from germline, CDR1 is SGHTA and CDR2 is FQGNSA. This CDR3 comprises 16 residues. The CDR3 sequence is CASSFGTSGITDTQYF. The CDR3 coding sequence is TGTGCCAGCAGCTTCGGGACTAGCGGGATCACAGATACGCAGTATTTT. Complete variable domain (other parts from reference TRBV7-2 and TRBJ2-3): GAGVSQSPSNKVTEKGKDVELRCDPISGHTALYWYRQSLGQGLEFLIYFQGNSAPDKSGLPSDRFSAERTGGSVSTLTIQRTQQEDSAVYLCASSFGTSGITDTQYFGPGTRLTVL.

The CDR3 sequence is CASSPDRINSYEQYF. The CDR3 bases are TGTGCCAGCAGCCCCGACAGGATAAACTCCTACGAGCAGTACTTC. The chain has TRBV27 and TRBJ2-7; a weak D match, TRBD1 (6 bases). Per the germline V gene, CDR1 is MNHEY and CDR2 is SMNVEV (reference sequence). The CDR3 has 15 residues. Trimming stripped 6 bases from V and 0 bases from J, with 15 bases between.

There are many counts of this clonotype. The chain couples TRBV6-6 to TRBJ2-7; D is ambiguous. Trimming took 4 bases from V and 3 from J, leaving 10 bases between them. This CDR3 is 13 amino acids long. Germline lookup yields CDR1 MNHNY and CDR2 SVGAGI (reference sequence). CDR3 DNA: TGTGCCAGCAGTTCTGCCAGCTTCTACGAGCAGTACTTC. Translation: CASSSASFYEQYF.

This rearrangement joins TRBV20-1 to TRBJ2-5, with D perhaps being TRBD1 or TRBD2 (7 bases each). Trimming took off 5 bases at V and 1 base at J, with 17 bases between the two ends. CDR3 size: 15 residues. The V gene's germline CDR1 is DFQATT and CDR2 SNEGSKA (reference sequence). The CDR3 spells CSAGRGQTIQETQYF. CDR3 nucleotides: TGCAGTGCTGGGAGGGGACAGACTATCCAAGAGACCCAGTACTTC.

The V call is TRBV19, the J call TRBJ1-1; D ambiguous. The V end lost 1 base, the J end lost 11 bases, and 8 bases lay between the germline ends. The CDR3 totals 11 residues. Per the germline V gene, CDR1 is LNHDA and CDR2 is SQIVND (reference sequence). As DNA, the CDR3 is TGTGCCAGTAGTATAGCCTATGTGGCTTTCTTT. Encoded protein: CASSIAYVAFF.

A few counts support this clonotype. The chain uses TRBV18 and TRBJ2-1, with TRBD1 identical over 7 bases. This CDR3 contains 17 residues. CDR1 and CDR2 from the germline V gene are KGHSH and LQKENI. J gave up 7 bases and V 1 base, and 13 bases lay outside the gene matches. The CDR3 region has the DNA TGTGCCAGCTCACCACTGAGCCGTGGGCCCAGGGGGAATGAGCAGTTCTTC. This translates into CASSPLSRGPRGNEQFF.

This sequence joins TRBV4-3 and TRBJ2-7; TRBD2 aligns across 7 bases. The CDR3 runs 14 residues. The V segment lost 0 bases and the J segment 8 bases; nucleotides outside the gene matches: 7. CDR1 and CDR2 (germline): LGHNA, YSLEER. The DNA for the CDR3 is TGCGCCAGCAGCCAAGAGACCACCGGGGGGAAGCAGTACTTC. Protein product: CASSQETTGGKQYF.

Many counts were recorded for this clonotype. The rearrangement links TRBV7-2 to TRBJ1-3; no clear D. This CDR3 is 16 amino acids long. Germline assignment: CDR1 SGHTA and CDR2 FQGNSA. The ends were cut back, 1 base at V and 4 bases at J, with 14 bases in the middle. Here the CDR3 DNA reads TGTGCCAGCAGCTTAGTGGCGTCGGGCCTCGGAAACACCATATATTTT. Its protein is CASSLVASGLGNTIYF.

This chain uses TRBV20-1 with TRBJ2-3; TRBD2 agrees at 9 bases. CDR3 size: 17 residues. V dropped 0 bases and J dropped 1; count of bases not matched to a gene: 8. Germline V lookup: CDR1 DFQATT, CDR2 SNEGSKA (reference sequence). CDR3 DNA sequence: TGCAGTGCTAGAGATAGCGGGAGATATGGAGGCACAGATACGCAGTATTTT. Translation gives CSARDSGRYGGTDTQYF.

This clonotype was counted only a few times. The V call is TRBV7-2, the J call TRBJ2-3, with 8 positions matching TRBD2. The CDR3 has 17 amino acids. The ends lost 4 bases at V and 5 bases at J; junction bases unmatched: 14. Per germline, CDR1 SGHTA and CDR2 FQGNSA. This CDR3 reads CASSSSLSGSGEDTQYF. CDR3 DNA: TGTGCCAGCAGCTCAAGCTTAAGCGGGAGTGGTGAAGATACGCAGTATTTT.

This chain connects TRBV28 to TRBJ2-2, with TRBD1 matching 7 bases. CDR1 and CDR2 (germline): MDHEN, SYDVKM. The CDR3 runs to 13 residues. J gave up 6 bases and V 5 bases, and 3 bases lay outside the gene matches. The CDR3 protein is CASSQGTAGELFF. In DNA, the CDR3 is TGTGCCAGCAGTCAAGGGACAGCCGGGGAGCTGTTTTTT.

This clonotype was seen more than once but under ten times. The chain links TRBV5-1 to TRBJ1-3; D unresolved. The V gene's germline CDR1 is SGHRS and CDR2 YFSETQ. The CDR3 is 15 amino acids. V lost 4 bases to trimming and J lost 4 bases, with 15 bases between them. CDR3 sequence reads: CASSLSGTSGNTIYF. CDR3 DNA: TGCGCCAGCAGCCTGAGCGGAACCTCCGGAAACACCATATATTTT.

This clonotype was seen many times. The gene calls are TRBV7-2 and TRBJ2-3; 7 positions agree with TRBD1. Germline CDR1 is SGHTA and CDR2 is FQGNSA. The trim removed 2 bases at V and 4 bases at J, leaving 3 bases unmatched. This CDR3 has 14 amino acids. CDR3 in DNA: TGTGCCAGCAGCTTAAGACAGGGCCCAGATACGCAGTATTTT. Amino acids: CASSLRQGPDTQYF.

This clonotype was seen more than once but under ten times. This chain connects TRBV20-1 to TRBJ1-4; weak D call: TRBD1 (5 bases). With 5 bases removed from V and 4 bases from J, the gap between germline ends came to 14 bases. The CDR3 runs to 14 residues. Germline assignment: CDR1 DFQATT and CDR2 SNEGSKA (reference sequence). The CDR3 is CSADPSGSNEKLFF. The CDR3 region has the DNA TGCAGTGCTGATCCCTCAGGGAGTAATGAAAAACTGTTTTTT.

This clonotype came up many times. In DNA, the CDR3 is TGTGCCAGCAGCCAAGCGACCACGACCAATGAGCAGTTCTTC. Translating gives CASSQATTTNEQFF. The V and J genes are TRBV4-2 and TRBJ2-1; D gene ambiguous. The CDR3 has 14 amino acids. CDR1 is LGHNA and CDR2 is YNFKEQ in the germline V gene. Trimming removed 1 base at V and 6 bases at J, with 10 bases between.

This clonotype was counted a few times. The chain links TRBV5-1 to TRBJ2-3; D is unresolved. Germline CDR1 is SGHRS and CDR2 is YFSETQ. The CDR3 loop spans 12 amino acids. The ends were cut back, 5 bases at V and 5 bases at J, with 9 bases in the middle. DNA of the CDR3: TGCGCCAGCAGGCCGGGTCGAGATACGCAGTATTTT. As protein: CASRPGRDTQYF.

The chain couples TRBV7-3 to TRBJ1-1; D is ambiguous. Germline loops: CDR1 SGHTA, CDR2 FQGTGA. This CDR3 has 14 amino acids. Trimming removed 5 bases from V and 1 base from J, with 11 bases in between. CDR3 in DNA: TGTGCCAGCAGCATATCCTCTACGAACACTGAAGCTTTCTTT. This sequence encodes CASSISSTNTEAFF.

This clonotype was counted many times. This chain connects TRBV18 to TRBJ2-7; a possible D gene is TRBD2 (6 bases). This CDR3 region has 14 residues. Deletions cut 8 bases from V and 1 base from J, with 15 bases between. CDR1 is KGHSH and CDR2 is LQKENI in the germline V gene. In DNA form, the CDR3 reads TGTGCCAGCAGCCCAGGGACTGGTTCCTACGAGCAGTACTTC. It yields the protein CASSPGTGSYEQYF.

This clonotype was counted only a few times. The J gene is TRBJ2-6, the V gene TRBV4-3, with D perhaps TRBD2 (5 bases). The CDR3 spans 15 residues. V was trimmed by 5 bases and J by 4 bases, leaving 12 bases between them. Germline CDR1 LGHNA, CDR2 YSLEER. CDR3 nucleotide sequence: TGCGCCAGCAGCGGAGGTGCGTTCGGGGCCAACGTCCTGACTTTC. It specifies CASSGGAFGANVLTF.